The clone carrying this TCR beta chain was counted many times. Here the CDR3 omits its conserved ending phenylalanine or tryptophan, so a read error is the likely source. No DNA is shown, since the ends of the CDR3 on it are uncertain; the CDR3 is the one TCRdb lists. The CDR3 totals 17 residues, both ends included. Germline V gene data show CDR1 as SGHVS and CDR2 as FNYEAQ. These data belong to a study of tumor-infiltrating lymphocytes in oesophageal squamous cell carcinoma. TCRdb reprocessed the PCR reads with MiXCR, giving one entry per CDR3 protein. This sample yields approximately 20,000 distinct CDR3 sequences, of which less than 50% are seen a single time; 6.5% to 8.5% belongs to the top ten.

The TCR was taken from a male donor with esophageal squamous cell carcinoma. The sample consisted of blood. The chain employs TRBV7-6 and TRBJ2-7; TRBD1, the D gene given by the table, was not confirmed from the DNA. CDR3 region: CASSLDRDIKTGYTFGS.